What follows describes a single T cell receptor beta chain. The data are from a study of blood T cell repertoires in COVID-19. Study-wide context: The cDNA or gDNA used as material had been derived from T cells, B-cell-depleted T cells, or PBMCs.

The CDR3 has 13 amino acids. V dropped 9 bases and J dropped 5; count of bases not matched to a gene: 9. The germline gives CDR1 SGHTA, CDR2 FQGTGA. In the study's own analysis: Estimation of nucleated cell counts relied on the amplification of reference gene primers. TCRdb's copy holds only in-frame clones and misses some; the assay was immunoSEQ multiplex PCR. V and J calls and clone size are those listed in that table; D and trimming were worked out from the DNA. The data show around 100,000 clones, less than 95% seen once. In Seattle, patients joined the study during active infection and were tracked longitudinally.

This clonotype was obtained from a man aged 18 to 30 with COVID-19, enrolled during active disease. The chain uses TRBV7-3 and TRBJ2-5; the match to TRBD2 covers 7 bases. Input material: peripheral blood. Here the CDR3 reads CAREAGSRETQYF. The DNA for the CDR3 is TGTGCCAGAGAAGCGGGATCAAGGGAGACCCAGTACTTC.